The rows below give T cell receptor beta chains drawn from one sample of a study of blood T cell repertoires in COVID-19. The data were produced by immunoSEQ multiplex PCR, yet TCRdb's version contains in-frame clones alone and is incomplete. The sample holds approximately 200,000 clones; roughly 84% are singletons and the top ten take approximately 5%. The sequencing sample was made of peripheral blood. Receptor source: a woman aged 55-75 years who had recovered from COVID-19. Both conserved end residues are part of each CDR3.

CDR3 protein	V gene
CAISEGQGDGYTF	TRBV10-3
CASSLGWGRGTEAFF	TRBV5-5
CASSLRDTQYF	TRBV11-2
CASSLQQGAETQYF	TRBV7-2
CASSYYGSQETQYF	TRBV6-6
CASTQGQRYYEQYF	TRBV2
CASSGGFVNTEAFF	TRBV13
CASSPTTGITGNTIYF	TRBV27
CASSPDRANQPQHF	TRBV19
CASSVAPETQEQYF	TRBV9